This T cell receptor (beta chain) comes out of a study of OX40 agonist ivuxolimab in advanced cancers. Across the whole study: Averaging 60 years in age, with a range of roughly 20 to 90, the cohort was about 83% male.

The length of the CDR3 is 14 residues. Per germline, CDR1 MNHEY and CDR2 SMNVEV (reference sequence). V was trimmed by 2 bases and J by 1 base, leaving 6 bases between them. The method was immunoSEQ multiplex PCR; TCRdb's version includes in-frame clones alone and lacks a portion of them. The table shows 6,000 to 8,000 clones, with over 70% occurring only once. The TCR comes from an adult with an advanced solid tumor such as melanoma, head and neck, liver or kidney cancer. The rearrangement links TRBV27 to TRBJ1-5, with D uncertain. Sample: CD4+ or CD8+ T cells sorted from blood, taken in a trial of the OX40 agonist ivuxolimab. CDR3: CASSLRQSNQPQHF. CDR3 nucleotide sequence: TGTGCCAGCAGTTTACGGCAGAGCAATCAGCCCCAGCATTTT.